This entry concerns a single TCR beta chain. The data belong to a study of blood T cell repertoires in COVID-19. Study summary: Sites across the United States, Italy and Spain contributed samples from acute and convalescent COVID-19. T cells, B-cell-depleted T cells, or PBMCs provided the cDNA or gDNA that served as material.

In the original workflow: It was from reference gene primer amplification that nucleated cell counts were estimated. Repertoires were generated with immunoSEQ multiplex PCR, while TCRdb's copy carries only in-frame clones and drops some. V and J calls and clone size follow that table, whereas D and trimming were derived from the DNA. Altogether about 170,000 clones are present, around nine tenths being singletons, with the ten largest covering roughly 3.6%. V was cut by 3 bases and J by 1 base, with 10 bases left in between. The CDR3 spans 15 residues. Germline V CDR1 and CDR2: KGHSH, LQKENI. The sample comprised peripheral blood. The gene calls are TRBV18 and TRBJ1-5; weak D call: TRBD1 (6 bases). This TCR came from a young man with active or convalescent COVID-19. The CDR3 DNA follows: TGTGCCAGCTCACCCCAACAGGGAAGCAATCAGCCCCAGCATTTT. It encodes CASSPQQGSNQPQHF.